What follows are 30 T cell receptor beta chains derived from one specimen sequenced in a study of vaccination and CD4 T cells after COVID-19. Once obtained from cultured CD4+ T cells, the DNA was sequenced using the Oncomine TCR Beta short-read assay. TCRdb passed the PCR reads through MiXCR, listing each CDR3 protein once. The profile shows roughly 12,000 distinct CDR3 sequences, approximately 50% of them singletons. Treatment of the sample: approximately 10-day PBMC culture with coronavirus spike peptide pools or control peptides (ViraFEST assay). These receptors have no identified antigens. Sample: CD4+ T cells from blood, cultured in vitro. The receptors were gathered from a human donor who had recovered from COVID-19.

The chain employs TRBV20-1 and TRBJ1-3; TRBD1 agrees at 7 bases. CDR1 and CDR2 (germline): DFQATT, SNEGSKA (reference sequence). Trimming cost V 2 bases and J 2 bases; bases outside gene matches: 6. CDR3 length: 15 residues. CDR3 loop: CSARLTGFPGNTIYF. CDR3 DNA: TGCAGTGCTAGACTGACAGGGTTTCCTGGAAACACCATATATTTT.

The CDR3 DNA is TGTGCCAGCAGCTTAGCGGGACAGGATTCTGAGCAGTTCTTC. It codes for CASSLAGQDSEQFF. The rearrangement links TRBV7-9 to TRBJ2-1, with 8 bases identical to TRBD1. The V segment lost 0 bases and the J segment 9 bases; nucleotides outside the gene matches: 4. This CDR3 contains 14 residues. Per germline, CDR1 SEHNR and CDR2 FQNEAQ (reference sequence).

The chain links TRBV19 to TRBJ1-1; 9 nucleotides agree with TRBD1. Germline values: CDR1 LNHDA, CDR2 SQIVND (reference sequence). V was pared by 8 bases and J by 5 bases, with 12 bases of the junction left unmatched. The CDR3 loop spans 15 amino acids. CDR3 protein: CASVRDRDVKTEAFF. The CDR3 bases are TGTGCCAGTGTCCGGGACAGGGACGTAAAAACTGAAGCTTTCTTT.

This chain links TRBV11-3 with TRBJ2-1; D call uncertain. The V end was cut by 0 bases, the J end by 4 bases, with 4 bases between. Germline V gene data show CDR1 as SGHNT and CDR2 as YENEEA. CDR3 length equals 13 residues. CDR3 nucleotide sequence: TGTGCCAGCAGCTTAGACGCGTACAATGAGCAGTTCTTC. Translation gives CASSLDAYNEQFF.

V usage is TRBV19 and J usage is TRBJ1-6, with D maybe TRBD1 (5 bases). The CDR3 loop spans 15 amino acids. V lost 4 bases, J lost 8 bases, and 15 bases lay in between. CDR1 is LNHDA, CDR2 SQIVND, per germline (reference sequence). CDR3 in amino acids: CASSKEGLAHSPLHF. For the CDR3, the DNA is TGTGCCAGTAGTAAGGAGGGGCTGGCGCATTCACCCCTCCACTTT.

By sample share, this clonotype is medium-sized. V gene TRBV4-3 combines with J gene TRBJ2-3; D call uncertain. Germline loops: CDR1 LGHNA, CDR2 YSLEER. This CDR3 comprises 13 residues. The germline V and J ends were trimmed by 0 bases and 5 bases, with 6 bases remaining between them. This chain's CDR3 is CASSQEKGDTQYF. The CDR3 DNA sequence: TGCGCCAGCAGCCAAGAGAAAGGAGATACGCAGTATTTT.

Comment on this clonotype: It may be a read error: a sequence one base away is much more abundant. The J gene is TRBJ1-1, the V gene TRBV11-2; TRBD1 might be the D (5 bases). The CDR3 extends over 13 amino acids. Per the germline V gene, CDR1 is SGHAT and CDR2 is FQNNGV. The CDR3 nucleotides are TGTGCCGGCAGCCCCAGGGAGAACACTGAAGCTTTCTTT. It translates to CAGSPRENTEAFF.

The V call is TRBV5-5, the J call TRBJ1-5, with unresolved D. The germline gives CDR1 SGHKS, CDR2 YYEKEE (reference sequence). Trimming took off 4 bases at V and 2 bases at J, with 10 bases between the two ends. The CDR3 sequence is 14 residues long. For the CDR3, the DNA is TGTGCCAGCAGCCCCTGGGATGGCAATCAGCCCCAGCATTTT. Residues: CASSPWDGNQPQHF.

V usage is TRBV20-1 and J usage is TRBJ2-7, with D possibly being TRBD1 (6 bases). Germline loops: CDR1 DFQATT, CDR2 SNEGSKA (reference sequence). The ends were cut back, 6 bases at V and 4 bases at J, with 16 bases in the middle. The CDR3 runs 13 residues. The CDR3, as DNA: TGCAGTGCATCTACCGGGACACATTACGAGCAGTACTTC. As protein: CSASTGTHYEQYF.

The table lists this clonotype with a few counts. The gene calls are TRBV28 and TRBJ1-1; TRBD1 might be the D (5 bases). CDR1 and CDR2 from the germline V gene are MDHEN and SYDVKM. CDR3 length equals 13 residues. V shed 6 bases and J shed 3 bases, with 11 bases lying between them. DNA for the CDR3: TGTGCCAGCAGCCTGGCCAGGGACACTGAAGCTTTCTTT. It is translated as CASSLARDTEAFF.

DNA of the CDR3: TGTGCCAGCTCACCACGGACTAGCGGGTTTTATGAGCAGTTCTTC. This codes for CASSPRTSGFYEQFF. The V gene is TRBV18, the J gene TRBJ2-1, with 11 bases lining up with TRBD2. This CDR3 spans 15 amino acids. With 1 base clipped from V and 8 bases from J, the junction kept 4 bases outside the gene matches. The V gene's germline CDR1 is KGHSH and CDR2 LQKENI.

Concerning this clonotype itself: At one boundary the junction diverges from the germline segment, which might be a read error. This chain uses TRBV20-1 with TRBJ1-1; 8 bases match TRBD1. The CDR3 runs to 13 residues. The germline V gene encodes CDR1 DFQATT and CDR2 SNEGSKA (reference sequence). DNA of the CDR3: TGCAGTGCTGGAGAGGGTAGACAGGGGGAAGCTTTCTTT. Its translation: CSAGEGRQGEAFF.

The gene calls are TRBV15 and TRBJ2-5; TRBD2 is a possible D gene (6 bases). CDR1 is LNHNV, CDR2 YYDKDF, per germline (reference sequence). The CDR3 runs to 14 residues. V lost 1 base and J 4 bases, leaving 10 bases between the germline ends. CDR3 sequence: CATSRVSEGETQYF. DNA for the CDR3: TGTGCCACCAGCAGAGTGTCGGAGGGAGAGACCCAGTACTTC.

The V gene is TRBV6-2 or TRBV6-3, the J gene TRBJ2-7; D unresolved. The length of the CDR3 is 11 residues. V was cut by 6 bases and J by 4 bases, with 7 bases left in between. The germline CDR1 and CDR2 sequences are MNHEY and SVGEGT. This chain's CDR3 is CASSQNYEQYF. In DNA, the CDR3 is TGTGCCAGCAGCCAGAATTACGAGCAGTACTTC.

This clonotype was seen a few times. This rearrangement joins TRBV2 to TRBJ2-5; 7 bases match TRBD2. Germline CDR1 SNHLY, CDR2 FYNNEI. The CDR3 length is 13 residues. Germline trimming cut 11 bases from V and 5 bases from J; bases unmatched to any gene: 11. The CDR3 region is CAGGDLLMETQYF. The CDR3 bases are TGTGCCGGGGGGGATCTCCTGATGGAGACCCAGTACTTC.

The rearrangement joins TRBV18 to TRBJ1-1, with 8 bases aligning to TRBD1. Unmatched junction bases numbered 9, after V lost 4 bases and J lost 5 bases. The length of the CDR3 is 15 residues. CDR1 and CDR2 (germline): KGHSH, LQKENI. The CDR3 loop reads CASSLTRGPGTEAFF. CDR3 nucleotide sequence: TGTGCCAGCTCACTTACCAGGGGGCCCGGAACTGAAGCTTTCTTT.

In nucleotides, the CDR3 is TGTGCCAGCAGCTTTGGACTTGAGGGACCTTCCTACGAGCAGTACTTC. It specifies CASSFGLEGPSYEQYF. This sequence joins TRBV5-4 and TRBJ2-7; D may correspond to TRBD1 or TRBD2 (5 bases each). Germline lookup yields CDR1 SGHNT and CDR2 YYREEE (reference sequence). The CDR3 totals 16 residues. V was clipped by 2 bases and J by 1 base, with 16 bases between them. The full variable domain, rest sourced from reference TRBV5-4 and TRBJ2-7, is ETGVTQSPTHLIKTRGQQVTLRCSSQSGHNTVSWYQQALGQGPQFIFQYYREEENGRGNFPPRFSGLQFPNYSSELNVNALELDDSALYLCASSFGLEGPSYEQYFGPGTRLTVT.

This rearrangement joins TRBV2 to TRBJ1-2; maybe TRBD1 (5 bases). CDR1 is SNHLY, CDR2 FYNNEI, per germline. The V end was cut by 6 bases, the J end by 6 bases, with 20 bases between. This CDR3 has 15 residues. The chain's CDR3 is CASRPRQKSDHGYTF. CDR3 nucleotides: TGTGCCAGCAGACCTCGACAGAAGTCTGACCATGGCTACACCTTC. The whole variable domain, filled in from reference TRBV2 and TRBJ1-2, reads EPEVTQTPSHQVTQMGQEVILRCVPISNHLYFYWYRQILGQKVEFLVSFYNNEISEKSEIFDDQFSVERPDGSNFTLKIRSTKLEDSAMYFCASRPRQKSDHGYTFGSGTRLTVV.

V usage is TRBV7-9 and J usage is TRBJ2-3; TRBD1 aligns across 7 bases. Germline V gene data show CDR1 as SEHNR and CDR2 as FQNEAQ (reference sequence). The CDR3 runs 16 residues. V trimming: 4 bases; J trimming: 2 bases; junction bases outside the gene matches: 9. CDR3: CASSSPLGQATDTQYF. In DNA form, the CDR3 reads TGTGCCAGCAGCTCCCCCTTAGGACAGGCCACAGATACGCAGTATTTT.

The V gene is TRBV2, the J gene TRBJ1-2; D might be TRBD1 (6 bases). CDR1 and CDR2 (germline): SNHLY, FYNNEI. V was trimmed by 2 bases and J by 4 bases, leaving 11 bases between them. The CDR3 contains 14 residues. CDR3 sequence: CASSEFRGFYGYTF. Here the CDR3 DNA reads TGTGCCAGCAGTGAATTTAGGGGGTTCTATGGCTACACCTTC.

This chain's CDR3 is CASSPQRGGTDTQYF. For the CDR3, the DNA is TGTGCCAGCAGCCCTCAGCGGGGGGGGACAGATACGCAGTATTTT. The chain links TRBV11-3 to TRBJ2-3; 10 nucleotides align to TRBD2. This CDR3 spans 15 amino acids. Germline V gene lookup returns CDR1 SGHNT and CDR2 YENEEA. V lost 5 bases to trimming and J lost 3 bases; unmatched junction nucleotides: 5.

The chain is built from TRBV6-2 or TRBV6-3 and TRBJ1-1; D not certain. V lost 2 bases to trimming and J lost 1 base, with 14 bases between them. The CDR3 has 16 residues. The V gene's germline CDR1 is MNHEY and CDR2 SVGEGT. For the CDR3, the DNA is TGTGCCAGCAGTTACGCGGACGGCCCCGGGAACACTGAAGCTTTCTTT. The encoded protein is CASSYADGPGNTEAFF.

The chain recombines TRBV7-2 with TRBJ1-3, with D perhaps TRBD1 (5 bases). CDR3 length equals 15 residues. The V gene's germline CDR1 is SGHTA and CDR2 FQGNSA. The ends were cut back, 0 bases at V and 2 bases at J, with 8 bases in the middle. The CDR3 reads CASSLAPGAGNTIYF. The CDR3 DNA follows: TGTGCCAGCAGCTTAGCCCCGGGGGCTGGAAACACCATATATTTT.

This clonotype was seen more than once but under ten times. The chain joins TRBV6-2 or TRBV6-3 to TRBJ1-6; 7 nucleotides agree with TRBD1. This CDR3 comprises 15 residues. The V segment lost 2 bases and the J segment 7 bases; nucleotides outside the gene matches: 5. The germline gives CDR1 MNHEY, CDR2 SVGEGT. As DNA, the CDR3 is TGTGCCAGCAGTTACACCCGGGACAGCAATTCACCCCTCCACTTT. It translates to CASSYTRDSNSPLHF.

V gene TRBV6-2 or TRBV6-3 combines with J gene TRBJ2-3; 13 nucleotides line up with TRBD2. The length of the CDR3 is 16 residues. Germline V gene sequence: CDR1 MNHEY, CDR2 SVGEGT. V was pared by 6 bases and J by 4 bases, with 7 bases of the junction left unmatched. CDR3 DNA: TGTGCCAGCAGACTAGCGGGGGGGTTATTATCAGATACGCAGTATTTT. It specifies CASRLAGGLLSDTQYF.

The rearrangement uses TRBV4-1 and TRBJ2-2; D call uncertain. With 1 base removed from V and 7 bases from J, the gap between germline ends came to 13 bases. CDR1 and CDR2 (germline): MGHRA, YSYEKL. The CDR3 length is 15 residues. For the CDR3, the DNA is TGCGCCAGCAGCCAAGGGCGCTCTCTGGGCGGGGAGCTGTTTTTT. Protein: CASSQGRSLGGELFF.

V is TRBV7-6 and J is TRBJ2-7; no clear D. Germline lookup yields CDR1 SGHVS and CDR2 FNYEAQ. The CDR3 is made up of 15 amino acids. V lost 8 bases and J lost 6, with 23 bases in between. CDR3 in amino acids: CASQKNLFGISEQYF. CDR3 nucleotide sequence: TGTGCCAGCCAGAAAAATCTATTCGGTATCAGCGAGCAGTACTTC.

By proportion, this clonotype is medium-sized. The chain links TRBV10-3 to TRBJ1-6; 7 bases line up with TRBD1. The CDR3 consists of 14 residues. J was trimmed by 7 bases and V by 6 bases; bases with no gene match: 6. From germline, CDR1 is ENHRY and CDR2 SYGVKD. The CDR3 DNA reads as TGTGCCATCAGGATCGACAGGGACAATTCACCCCTCCACTTT. Its translation: CAIRIDRDNSPLHF.

The chain combines TRBV6-5 with TRBJ1-5; D is undetermined. The CDR3 extends over 17 amino acids. V was cut by 0 bases and J by 2 bases, with 14 bases left in between. Germline CDR1 reads MNHEY; CDR2 reads SVGAGI. The CDR3 sequence: CASSYSRVGNGNQPQHF. The CDR3 DNA sequence: TGTGCCAGCAGTTACTCAAGGGTGGGGAACGGCAATCAGCCCCAGCATTTT.

In its sample, this clonotype was seen a few times. The rearrangement joins TRBV20-1 to TRBJ1-5; 7 bases match TRBD1. The CDR3 loop spans 14 amino acids. Germline V lookup: CDR1 DFQATT, CDR2 SNEGSKA (reference sequence). V shed 5 bases and J 2 bases; nucleotides not matched to a gene: 6. CDR3 nucleotide sequence: TGCAGTGCTCCGGCTGACAGGGGCAATCAGCCCCAGCATTTT. Translating gives CSAPADRGNQPQHF.